What follows are 21 T cell receptor beta chains derived from one specimen sequenced in a study of T cell repertoires in ileal Crohn's disease. Measured with immunoSEQ multiplex PCR; TCRdb has only the in-frame clones, and not every one. This sample has about 31,000 clones, with about 81% found just once. Material for sequencing was ileal tissue. These receptors were obtained from an adult with Crohn's disease.

V and J are TRBV5-1 and TRBJ1-4; TRBD1 aligns across 8 bases. V shed 0 bases, J shed 9 bases, and the junction held 7 bases outside the gene matches. Germline-derived CDR1 and CDR2 are SGHRS and YFSETQ. The length of the CDR3 is 15 residues. In DNA, the CDR3 is TGCGCCAGCAGCTTGGAACTTGGACAGGGTCAAAAACTGTTTTTT. It translates to CASSLELGQGQKLFF.

The CDR3 sequence: CASSPTGTGGVYEQYF. The CDR3 bases are TGCGCCAGCAGCCCAACCGGGACAGGGGGTGTCTACGAGCAGTACTTC. The V call is TRBV5-1, the J call TRBJ2-7, with 11 bases matching TRBD1. The trim removed 4 bases at V and 3 bases at J, leaving 9 bases unmatched. The CDR3 extends over 16 amino acids. Germline V CDR1 and CDR2: SGHRS, YFSETQ.

The CDR3 reads CATREGLLTSTDTQYF. CDR3 sequence (DNA): TGTGCCACCAGGGAGGGACTCCTAACTAGCACAGATACGCAGTATTTT. The chain uses TRBV2 and TRBJ2-3, with 7 bases matching TRBD2. V dropped 10 bases and J dropped 0; count of bases not matched to a gene: 13. Germline lookup yields CDR1 SNHLY and CDR2 FYNNEI. CDR3 length: 16 residues.

This chain joins TRBV4-1 and TRBJ2-7, with 14 positions matching TRBD2. CDR3 size: 19 residues. Germline CDR1 and CDR2: MGHRA and YSYEKL. Unmatched junction bases numbered 12, after V lost 5 bases and J lost 0 bases. The CDR3 loop reads CASSVRTSGGQTSSYEQYF. The CDR3 DNA follows: TGCGCCAGCAGCGTACGGACTAGCGGGGGGCAAACCAGCTCCTACGAGCAGTACTTC.

CDR3 DNA: TGTGCCAGTAGTATGGGGGGGGCTGCCTATAATTCACCCCTCCACTTT. This encodes CASSMGGAAYNSPLHF. V gene TRBV19 combines with J gene TRBJ1-6; tentatively, D is TRBD1 (6 bases). Germline V gives CDR1 LNHDA, CDR2 SQIVND (reference sequence). The CDR3 length is 16 residues. Deletions cut 3 bases from V and 2 bases from J, with 11 bases between.

This chain joins TRBV7-2 and TRBJ2-3; 13 positions match TRBD2. The CDR3 runs 14 residues. Germline V gene data show CDR1 as SGHTA and CDR2 as FQGNSA. Trimming at V came to 10 bases and at J to 4 bases, leaving 5 bases not matched to a gene. The CDR3 loop is CATGTSGVPDTQYF. The CDR3 DNA is TGTGCCACAGGGACTAGCGGGGTCCCAGATACGCAGTATTTT.

The sample holds a few counts of this clone. The rearrangement uses TRBV7-2 and TRBJ2-7; D may be TRBD1 (6 bases). CDR1 and CDR2 from the germline V gene are SGHTA and FQGNSA. The V gene lost 2 bases and the J gene lost 3 bases, with 8 bases spanning the gap. The CDR3 spans 13 residues. CDR3 in DNA: TGTGCCAGCAGCTTAATACAGGGCTACGAGCAGTACTTC. The encoded protein is CASSLIQGYEQYF. Combining the CDR3 with reference TRBV7-2 and TRBJ2-7 gives the whole variable domain GAGVSQSPSNKVTEKGKDVELRCDPISGHTALYWYRQSLGQGLEFLIYFQGNSAPDKSGLPSDRFSAERTGGSVSTLTIQRTQQEDSAVYLCASSLIQGYEQYFGPGTRLTVT.

The CDR3: CASSIGTGGNTIYF. CDR3 nucleotide sequence: TGTGCCAGTAGTATCGGGACAGGAGGAAACACCATATATTTT. The V gene is TRBV19, the J gene TRBJ1-3; 8 nucleotides align to TRBD1. Germline values: CDR1 LNHDA, CDR2 SQIVND (reference sequence). Trimming at V came to 3 bases and at J to 4 bases, leaving 2 bases not matched to a gene. This CDR3 is built from 14 residues.

The chain recombines TRBV9 with TRBJ1-2, with 11 positions matching TRBD1. Germline V lookup: CDR1 SGDLS, CDR2 YYNGEE. CDR3 size: 11 residues. Germline trimming cut 7 bases from V and 9 bases from J; bases unmatched to any gene: 2. The CDR3 protein is CASGQGASYTF. The CDR3, as DNA: TGTGCCAGCGGACAGGGGGCTAGCTACACCTTC.

The chain employs TRBV18 and TRBJ1-1; maybe TRBD1 (5 bases). The germline gives CDR1 KGHSH, CDR2 LQKENI. Trimming removed 2 bases from V and 5 bases from J, with 6 bases in between. The CDR3 consists of 12 residues. The chain's CDR3 is CASSPGATEAFF. In DNA form, the CDR3 reads TGTGCCAGCTCACCAGGGGCTACTGAAGCTTTCTTT.

This clone was counted a single time. The CDR3: CASSQRGQGGDTQYF. The DNA for the CDR3 is TGCGCCAGCAGCCAAAGGGGACAGGGGGGAGATACGCAGTATTTT. V is TRBV4-1 and J is TRBJ2-3; 11 bases agree with TRBD1. Trimming cost V 2 bases and J 5 bases; bases outside gene matches: 3. Germline V gene sequence: CDR1 MGHRA, CDR2 YSYEKL. CDR3 length: 15 residues.

The V gene is TRBV4-3, the J gene TRBJ2-2, with D possibly being TRBD2 (5 bases). Germline V gene data show CDR1 as LGHNA and CDR2 as YSLEER. Trimming removed 1 base from V and 6 bases from J, with 15 bases in between. The CDR3 sequence is 16 residues long. DNA of the CDR3: TGCGCCAGCAGCCAAGGGGGAGAGGGCCCCGCCGGGGAGCTGTTTTTT. The encoded protein is CASSQGGEGPAGELFF.

The chain has TRBV5-1 and TRBJ1-2; D not certain. This CDR3 is 11 amino acids long. Germline-derived CDR1 and CDR2 are SGHRS and YFSETQ. V lost 7 bases and J 9 bases, leaving 13 bases between the germline ends. The CDR3, as DNA: TGCGCCAGCCACTCGGGTCTTAGCTACACCTTC. Translating it yields CASHSGLSYTF.

The chain uses TRBV4-2 and TRBJ1-2, with D perhaps matching TRBD1 (6 bases). Deletions cut 0 bases from V and 4 bases from J, with 9 bases between. Germline V gives CDR1 LGHNA, CDR2 YNFKEQ. This CDR3 has 14 amino acids. The CDR3 region is CASSQDGRGYGYTF. Here the CDR3 DNA reads TGTGCCAGCAGCCAAGATGGCAGGGGCTATGGCTACACCTTC.

The gene calls are TRBV2 and TRBJ2-5; 7 bases match TRBD2. The DNA end is more similar to TRBJ2-7, so the J call may be wrong. The CDR3 sequence is 15 residues long. Germline V lookup: CDR1 SNHLY, CDR2 FYNNEI. This CDR3 reads CASSVGGGPSYEQYF. The CDR3, as DNA: TGTGCCAGCAGTGTGGGCGGGGGACCCTCCTACGAGCAGTACTTC.

This clone showed up just a few times. CDR3 nucleotide sequence: TGTGCCAGCAGCGTGGACAGTCAAAAGTTCTTC. Translation: CASSVDSQKFF. This chain links TRBV9 with TRBJ2-1; D possibly corresponds to TRBD1 (6 bases). This CDR3 comprises 11 residues. Germline V lookup: CDR1 SGDLS, CDR2 YYNGEE. Trimming took off 2 bases at V and 14 bases at J, with 11 bases between the two ends.

The sample holds a few counts of this clone. V is TRBV10-2 and J is TRBJ2-1; 9 nucleotides align to TRBD2. This CDR3 is built from 13 residues. Per the germline V gene, CDR1 is WSHSY and CDR2 is SAAADI. The V and J ends lost 9 bases and 4 bases, in that order; junction bases with no gene match: 4. In DNA, the CDR3 is TGCGCCAGTCTAGCGGGGACTTACAATGAGCAGTTCTTC. This codes for CASLAGTYNEQFF.

The chain carries TRBV7-2 and TRBJ2-1, with 7 positions matching TRBD2. Germline values: CDR1 SGHTA, CDR2 FQGNSA. The CDR3 is 17 residues long. Trimming cost V 5 bases and J 6 bases; bases outside gene matches: 16. CDR3 nucleotides: TGTGCCAGCAGCATAAGCGGGGCCAATACTATACGCAATGAGCAGTTCTTC. Protein: CASSISGANTIRNEQFF.

This clone was counted a few times. The chain uses TRBV19 and TRBJ1-1; 7 positions match TRBD1. From germline, CDR1 is LNHDA and CDR2 SQIVND (reference sequence). The CDR3 is 15 amino acids. The trim removed 9 bases at V and 1 base at J, leaving 11 bases unmatched. In nucleotides, the CDR3 is TGTGCCAGGATAAGACAGGGTTGTGAGAACACTGAAGCTTTCTTT. Its translation: CARIRQGCENTEAFF. Using reference TRBV19 and TRBJ1-1 for the parts outside the CDR3, the full variable domain is DGGITQSPKYLFRKEGQNVTLSCEQNLNHDAMYWYRQDPGQGLRLIYYSQIVNDFQKGDIAEGYSVSREKKESFPLTVTSAQKNPTAFYLCARIRQGCENTEAFFGQGTRLTVV.

The gene calls are TRBV7-3 and TRBJ2-7; D is perhaps TRBD2 (6 bases). Trimming left V 4 bases short and J 3 bases short, with 10 bases between. Looked up from germline, CDR1 is SGHTA and CDR2 is FQGTGA. The CDR3 runs to 13 residues. DNA of the CDR3: TGTGCCAGCAGCTGGGGGGTCGGCTACGAGCAGTACTTC. It encodes CASSWGVGYEQYF.

The chain has TRBV5-1 and TRBJ2-5; 9 bases line up with TRBD1. The CDR3 length is 16 residues. Looked up from germline, CDR1 is SGHRS and CDR2 is YFSETQ. With 0 bases clipped from V and 5 bases from J, the junction kept 8 bases outside the gene matches. CDR3 nucleotides: TGCGCCAGCAGCTTGGTCGGGACAGGGTTATCGGAGACCCAGTACTTC. Its translation: CASSLVGTGLSETQYF.